Below are 12 T cell receptor beta chains sequenced from a single sample in a study of technical replicates of blood from a handful of donors. Libraries were prepared by immunoSEQ multiplex PCR; TCRdb keeps only in-frame clonotypes and omits some of them. The sample lists roughly 87,000 clones, about 94% occurring once. Material for sequencing was T cells isolated from PBMCs. The receptors originated from a human donor in good health.

The V call is TRBV15, the J call TRBJ1-4; 7 positions agree with TRBD1. The germline CDR1 and CDR2 sequences are LNHNV and YYDKDF (reference sequence). V was clipped by 0 bases and J by 8 bases; unmatched bases: 6. The CDR3 length is 15 residues. CDR3 bases: TGTGCCACCAGCAGAGAGACAGGGAGAAGGGAAAAACTGTTTTTT. Translating gives CATSRETGRREKLFF.

The chain joins TRBV28 to TRBJ1-6, with 7 bases aligning to TRBD1. The CDR3 loop spans 15 amino acids. The germline V gene has CDR1 MDHEN and CDR2 SYDVKM. J lost 10 bases, V lost 3 bases, and 9 bases had no gene match. The DNA for the CDR3 is TGTGCCAGCAGTTTCGGGACAGCAAGGCACTCACCCCTCCACTTT. Translation: CASSFGTARHSPLHF. Variable domain in full (rest from reference TRBV28 and TRBJ1-6): DVKVTQSSRYLVKRTGEKVFLECVQDMDHENMFWYRQDPGLGLRLIYFSYDVKMKEKGDIPEGYSVSREKKERFSLILESASTNQTSMYLCASSFGTARHSPLHFGNGTRLTVT.

In DNA form, the CDR3 reads TGCAGCGTTGCGGAGGTTTACGAGCAGTACTTC. It codes for CSVAEVYEQYF. The chain couples TRBV29-1 to TRBJ2-7, with a possible D match to TRBD2 (5 bases). V was trimmed by 4 bases and J by 4 bases, leaving 8 bases between them. Germline V lookup: CDR1 SQVTM, CDR2 ANQGSEA. CDR3 length: 11 amino acids.

This clone was observed a single time. The chain carries TRBV10-2 and TRBJ1-1; the match to TRBD1 covers 11 bases. With V trimmed by 6 bases and J by 4 bases, 4 bases remained unmatched. Germline loops: CDR1 WSHSY, CDR2 SAAADI. The CDR3 sequence is 14 residues long. CDR3 region: CASRSGTGGTEAFF. The CDR3, as DNA: TGCGCCAGCAGGTCCGGGACAGGGGGCACTGAAGCTTTCTTT.

The chain is built from TRBV28 and TRBJ2-7; 11 nucleotides agree with TRBD2. The junction had 9 bases not matched to a gene; V was cut back by 6 bases and J by 2 bases. Germline values: CDR1 MDHEN, CDR2 SYDVKM. The CDR3 totals 16 residues. The DNA for the CDR3 is TGTGCCAGCAGGACCCCGGGACTAGCGGAAACCTACGAGCAGTACTTC. Its protein product is CASRTPGLAETYEQYF.

V usage is TRBV7-9 and J usage is TRBJ2-1; TRBD1 agrees at 7 bases. V gave up 6 bases and J gave up 4 bases; unmatched junction bases: 6. The CDR3 loop spans 14 amino acids. The germline V gene has CDR1 SEHNR and CDR2 FQNEAQ (reference sequence). CDR3 amino acids: CASRPGQPYNEQFF. The CDR3 nucleotides read TGTGCCAGCAGGCCGGGACAGCCATACAATGAGCAGTTCTTC.

The V gene is TRBV7-9, the J gene TRBJ1-1; D remains unclear. This CDR3 contains 16 residues. The V gene's germline CDR1 is SEHNR and CDR2 FQNEAQ (reference sequence). The germline V and J ends were trimmed by 3 bases and 1 base, with 15 bases remaining between them. The CDR3 reads CASSLLAWAGNTEAFF. The CDR3 region has the DNA TGTGCCAGCAGCTTGCTAGCATGGGCAGGGAACACTGAAGCTTTCTTT.

V gene TRBV21-1 combines with J gene TRBJ1-2. TRBV21-1 is a pseudogene. This CDR3 spans 19 amino acids. The CDR3 DNA is TGTGCCAGCAGCCCACCTGCCGTTTTACCCTTAACTATAAACTATGGCTACACCTTC. The encoded protein is CASSPPAVLPLTINYGYTF.

V is TRBV15 and J is TRBJ1-1, with TRBD1 identical over 8 bases. J lost 2 bases, V lost 5 bases, and 4 bases had no gene match. The CDR3 runs to 14 residues. The germline CDR1 and CDR2 sequences are LNHNV and YYDKDF (reference sequence). The CDR3 DNA reads TGTGCCACCAGCCGGGACAGGCAAAACACTGAAGCTTTCTTT. Encoded protein: CATSRDRQNTEAFF.

The chain has TRBV10-3 and TRBJ2-6; D may be TRBD2 (5 bases). The CDR3 runs to 18 residues. Germline CDR1 reads ENHRY; CDR2 reads SYGVKD. V lost 4 bases and J 4 bases, leaving 20 bases between the germline ends. CDR3 coding DNA: TGTGCCATCAGTGTCCTCCGGGGATTAGGTTCCGGGGCCAACGTCCTGACTTTC. Translation gives CAISVLRGLGSGANVLTF.

The chain uses TRBV4-1 and TRBJ2-4; 12 positions match TRBD2. CDR1 MGHRA and CDR2 YSYEKL come from the germline V gene. The CDR3 is 17 amino acids. The junction had 7 bases not matched to a gene; V was cut back by 1 base and J by 6 bases. Written as DNA, the CDR3 is TGCGCCAGCAGCCAAGTCGCCAGGACTAGCGGGATAAACATTCAGTACTTC. Translating it yields CASSQVARTSGINIQYF.

The gene calls are TRBV19 and TRBJ2-3, with 11 bases lining up with TRBD2. The ends lost 0 bases at V and 7 bases at J; junction bases unmatched: 6. The CDR3 runs 16 residues. The germline V gene has CDR1 LNHDA and CDR2 SQIVND (reference sequence). In DNA form, the CDR3 reads TGTGCCAGTAGTATAGATGATAGCGGGGGGGGGTATACGCAGTATTTT. It yields the protein CASSIDDSGGGYTQYF.